The 18 T cell receptor beta chains given below trace back to one sample, sequenced in a study of graft-versus-host responses after intestinal transplantation. The antigens these receptors bind are not known. Libraries were prepared by immunoSEQ multiplex PCR; TCRdb keeps only in-frame clonotypes and omits some of them. Seen here are over 90,000 clones, 91% observed once, and the top ten hold about 0.18%. The source material was unstimulated CD4+ T cells sorted from spleen or lymph node cells, sampled before transplant. The receptors stem from a human donor who was the organ donor for an intestinal transplant.

The V gene is TRBV5-1, the J gene TRBJ2-3; TRBD2 agrees at 9 bases. The CDR3 runs 17 residues. Trimming removed 1 base from V and 3 bases from J; junction bases left unmatched: 9. Germline V gives CDR1 SGHRS, CDR2 YFSETQ. The CDR3 nucleotides are TGCGCCAGCAGCTTGATTGCGGGGGGGCCCGGGACAGATACGCAGTATTTT. Amino acid sequence: CASSLIAGGPGTDTQYF.

The sample holds one count of this clone. The V gene is TRBV9, the J gene TRBJ2-5, with a weak D call TRBD1 (5 bases). Germline assignment: CDR1 SGDLS and CDR2 YYNGEE. This CDR3 contains 17 residues. V was cut by 0 bases and J by 2 bases, with 17 bases left in between. The CDR3 loop reads CASSVGGWGSHQETQYF. CDR3 bases: TGTGCCAGCAGCGTAGGGGGATGGGGCAGCCATCAAGAGACCCAGTACTTC.

The gene calls are TRBV18 and TRBJ2-2, with D perhaps TRBD1 (5 bases). The ends were cut back, 2 bases at V and 4 bases at J, with 14 bases in the middle. CDR1 and CDR2 from the germline V gene are KGHSH and LQKENI. This CDR3 has 16 amino acids. CDR3 bases: TGTGCCAGCTCACCAGGGGCAGGGCCAGCCACCGGGGAGCTGTTTTTT. Protein: CASSPGAGPATGELFF.

The chain combines TRBV27 with TRBJ2-1; 9 bases match TRBD1. Trimming took 11 bases from V and 2 from J; bases not matched to a gene: 7. The CDR3 consists of 14 residues. The V gene's germline CDR1 is MNHEY and CDR2 SMNVEV (reference sequence). CDR3 nucleotides: TGTGCCGCCGCCGGGACAGGGACCTACAATGAGCAGTTCTTC. Translating it yields CAAAGTGTYNEQFF.

CDR3 in amino acids: CASSFGTSGGSVTGELFF. The CDR3 DNA follows: TGTGCCAGCAGCTTCGGGACTAGCGGGGGGTCTGTGACCGGGGAGCTGTTTTTT. This chain links TRBV7-6 with TRBJ2-2; 15 bases line up with TRBD2. The CDR3 is 18 residues long. The J segment lost 5 bases and the V segment lost 3 bases, leaving 7 bases of the junction unmatched. Germline V gives CDR1 SGHVS, CDR2 FNYEAQ.

V is TRBV4-3 and J is TRBJ1-1; 7 bases match TRBD1. This CDR3 is built from 17 residues. Germline-derived CDR1 and CDR2 are LGHNA and YSLEER. J lost 4 bases, V lost 3 bases, and 14 bases had no gene match. CDR3 nucleotides: TGCGCCAGCAGCCAGCCCGGAGGGGGCACCTTGGGCACTGAAGCTTTCTTT. Its translation is CASSQPGGGTLGTEAFF.

V and J are TRBV27 and TRBJ1-4; 9 bases agree with TRBD1. V lost 4 bases and J lost 6; bases outside the gene matches: 3. The CDR3 has 14 amino acids. From germline, CDR1 is MNHEY and CDR2 SMNVEV (reference sequence). The CDR3 loop is CASSSWTGDEKLFF. CDR3 coding DNA: TGTGCCAGCAGTTCCTGGACAGGGGATGAAAAACTGTTTTTT.

The rearrangement links TRBV7-9 to TRBJ1-1; possibly TRBD1 for D (5 bases). This CDR3 spans 14 amino acids. Germline assignment: CDR1 SEHNR and CDR2 FQNEAQ (reference sequence). V was clipped by 5 bases and J by 0 bases, with 10 bases between them. In DNA form, the CDR3 reads TGTGCCAGCAGCGAAGGACACATGAACACTGAAGCTTTCTTT. Its protein product is CASSEGHMNTEAFF.

The chain uses TRBV7-9 and TRBJ2-3, with TRBD1 matching over 8 bases. The CDR3 spans 15 residues. V shed 5 bases, J shed 2 bases, and the junction held 6 bases outside the gene matches. The germline V gene encodes CDR1 SEHNR and CDR2 FQNEAQ (reference sequence). The CDR3 coding sequence is TGTGCCAGCAGCCAAACAGGGGGACCCACAGATACGCAGTATTTT. Its translation: CASSQTGGPTDTQYF.

The chain links TRBV29-1 to TRBJ2-3; 10 bases are a match to TRBD1. Trimming took 4 bases from V and 1 from J; bases not matched to a gene: 5. The CDR3 totals 15 residues. The V gene's germline CDR1 is SQVTM and CDR2 ANQGSEA. Here the CDR3 reads CSVVRQGAGTDTQYF. CDR3 DNA sequence: TGCAGCGTTGTCAGACAGGGGGCTGGCACAGATACGCAGTATTTT.

The rearrangement joins TRBV4-3 to TRBJ2-1; 12 bases are a match to TRBD2. V lost 2 bases, J lost 0 bases, and 5 bases stayed unmatched. Per the germline V gene, CDR1 is LGHNA and CDR2 is YSLEER. The CDR3 is made up of 18 amino acids. CDR3 sequence reads: CASSQSTTSGGSYNEQFF. Here the CDR3 DNA reads TGCGCCAGCAGCCAATCGACGACTAGCGGGGGCTCCTACAATGAGCAGTTCTTC.

The chain has TRBV7-2 and TRBJ2-7, with D perhaps TRBD1 (5 bases). The length of the CDR3 is 14 residues. V shed 1 base and J shed 1 base, with 8 bases lying between them. From germline, CDR1 is SGHTA and CDR2 FQGNSA. The CDR3 DNA is TGTGCCAGCAGCTTAGGCGCAGGGTCCTACGAGCAGTACTTC. This sequence encodes CASSLGAGSYEQYF.

The table lists this clone with a count of one. The V call is TRBV5-4, the J call TRBJ2-7, with TRBD1 matching over 7 bases. The CDR3 is made up of 15 amino acids. Looked up from germline, CDR1 is SGHNT and CDR2 is YYREEE (reference sequence). Trimming removed 6 bases from V and 0 bases from J; junction bases left unmatched: 9. CDR3 bases: TGTGCCAGCACCAGGACAGGTCAAAGCTCCTACGAGCAGTACTTC. It codes for CASTRTGQSSYEQYF.

This clone appeared once. The chain combines TRBV15 with TRBJ2-1, with 7 nucleotides matching TRBD2. Germline CDR1 and CDR2: LNHNV and YYDKDF (reference sequence). V lost 1 base and J lost 6; bases outside the gene matches: 9. The CDR3 consists of 16 residues. The CDR3 DNA reads TGTGCCACCAGCAGAGTGGGCCAGCGGGGAGGCAATGAGCAGTTCTTC. Translating it yields CATSRVGQRGGNEQFF.

The V call is TRBV5-1, the J call TRBJ2-7; 10 nucleotides align to TRBD1. From germline, CDR1 is SGHRS and CDR2 YFSETQ. Trimming removed 4 bases from V and 5 bases from J; junction bases left unmatched: 9. The CDR3 runs 15 residues. CDR3 DNA sequence: TGCGCCAGCAGCCCCCGGGACAGGGGCGTGAACGAGCAGTACTTC. Protein sequence: CASSPRDRGVNEQYF.

V gene TRBV5-6 combines with J gene TRBJ1-6, with a possible D match to TRBD1 (6 bases). V lost 2 bases and J 6 bases, leaving 15 bases between the germline ends. There are 16 residues in the CDR3. CDR1 and CDR2 from the germline V gene are SGHDT and YYEEEE. The CDR3 loop is CASSLGGGQGNSPLHF. The CDR3, as DNA: TGTGCCAGCAGCTTAGGCGGGGGCCAGGGTAATTCACCCCTCCACTTT.

V is TRBV11-2 and J is TRBJ1-1; D is unresolved. V lost 1 base and J 0 bases, leaving 3 bases between the germline ends. Germline assignment: CDR1 SGHAT and CDR2 FQNNGV. CDR3 length equals 13 residues. CDR3 in amino acids: CASSLAVNTEAFF. The CDR3 nucleotides read TGTGCCAGCAGCTTAGCAGTGAACACTGAAGCTTTCTTT.

This sequence joins TRBV7-9 and TRBJ2-7; weak D call: TRBD2 (5 bases). Trimming removed 4 bases from V and 6 bases from J, with 19 bases in between. Per germline, CDR1 SEHNR and CDR2 FQNEAQ (reference sequence). This CDR3 region has 15 residues. CDR3 in DNA: TGTGCCAGCAGCTCAATGGCGGGTATCGGAGGCGAGCAGTACTTC. The encoded protein is CASSSMAGIGGEQYF.